This T cell receptor beta chain was profiled in a study of blood T cell repertoires in COVID-19. About the study: Samples came from the United States, Italy and Spain, spanning acute and convalescent COVID-19. Sources were T cells, B-cell-depleted T cells, or PBMCs; the material itself was cDNA or gDNA.

Original processing methods: Using reference gene primer amplification, nucleated cell counts were estimated. Clones were read by immunoSEQ multiplex PCR, and TCRdb kept only the in-frame ones, dropping some. The D gene and trimming were derived from the DNA, and the V and J assignments and clone size from that table. The data show around 170,000 clones, with more than 70% seen just once and roughly 2.8% held by the top ten. CDR3 length: 15 residues. Germline V lookup: CDR1 MRHNA, CDR2 SNTAGT. V trimming: 5 bases; J trimming: 7 bases; junction bases outside the gene matches: 11. This clone occurred a few times.

The receptor's source is a man between 60 and 75 years old with acute or convalescent COVID-19. V is TRBV6-4 and J is TRBJ1-2; 9 bases line up with TRBD1. Sequenced: peripheral blood. Here the CDR3 reads CASSPGTGLSFGYTF. CDR3 nucleotide sequence: TGTGCCAGCAGTCCCGGGACAGGGCTCAGTTTTGGCTACACCTTC.